A selection of T cell receptor beta chains follows, all from one sample in a study of blood T cell repertoires in COVID-19. TCRdb's table, derived via immunoSEQ multiplex PCR, lists solely in-frame clones and lacks some. The data show fewer than 500,000 clones, around 86% seen once. The specimen was peripheral blood. These receptors were taken from a woman aged 25 to 39 with active or convalescent COVID-19. CDR3s include the opening cysteine and the closing phenylalanine or tryptophan.

V gene,J gene,CDR3 protein
TRBV7-8,TRBJ1-3,CASSLGGQGASGNTIYF
TRBV6-2/TRBV6-3,TRBJ2-5,CASSYSTSGGGAQYF
TRBV25-1,TRBJ1-1,CASSNMAEAFF
TRBV27,TRBJ2-1,CASNLGGGHNEQFF
TRBV5-1,TRBJ2-5,CASSLSGEETQYF
TRBV19,TRBJ1-5,CASNSGQAPNQPQHF
TRBV29-1,TRBJ2-5,CSVEVQQETQYF
TRBV7-9,TRBJ1-2,CASSFSRQSYGYTF
TRBV5-6,TRBJ1-5,CASSLRAGNQPQHF
TRBV18,TRBJ1-1,CASSHGQGLANTEAFF
TRBV2,TRBJ1-2,CASSDIRYGYTF
TRBV25-1,TRBJ2-2,CASSVGQGATGELFF
TRBV7-9,TRBJ1-4,CASSLLSRGDEKLFF
TRBV18,TRBJ2-3,CASSPLEADTQYF
TRBV10-2,TRBJ1-2,CASSEEWTLNSNYGYTF
TRBV2,TRBJ2-7,CASFTGRYEQYF
TRBV3-1/TRBV3-2,TRBJ2-2,CASSLGLAGANTGELFF
TRBV3-1/TRBV3-2,TRBJ2-3,CASSQDLSLGAGDTQYF
TRBV7-8,TRBJ1-1,CASSLAGQGNTEAFF
TRBV10-2,TRBJ1-5,CASSESIRGGNQPQHF
TRBV1,TRBJ1-2,CTSSLPRDRVPLNYGYTF
TRBV28,TRBJ1-2,CASTQGTGGPLSF
TRBV29-1,TRBJ1-2,CSVGTGGANYGYTF
TRBV5-1,TRBJ1-1,CASSLALGDMEAFF
TRBV11-2,TRBJ1-2,CASSRDRGSGSYTF
TRBV6-1,TRBJ2-7,CASSATWTSGRVEQYF
TRBV7-6,TRBJ1-6,CASSWGQGPESPLHF
TRBV5-1,TRBJ2-1,CASSRDTPGTSGRNEQFF
TRBV7-6,TRBJ1-5,CASSLDGQNSNQPQHF
TRBV13,TRBJ2-5,CASSSVDLRKTQYF
TRBV29-1,TRBJ2-7,CSVDGRGSEQYF
TRBV6-5,TRBJ1-2,CASSPTQGFDGYTF
TRBV2,TRBJ1-2,CASTSRRTGEYNYGYTF
TRBV7-9,TRBJ2-5,CASSLSTSGQETQYF
TRBV10-1,TRBJ1-4,CASTPRQSSNEKLFF
TRBV2,TRBJ1-5,CASSDGNQPQHF
TRBV5-1,TRBJ2-3,CASSSRDRDTQYF
TRBV18,TRBJ1-2,CASSPMGQRGYTF
TRBV19,TRBJ1-4,CASSSGITNEKLFF
TRBV7-9,TRBJ2-7,CASSPGLTIYEQYF
TRBV18,TRBJ2-1,CASSFREYNEQFF
TRBV5-4,TRBJ1-1,CASSLGEMNTEAFF
TRBV12-3/TRBV12-4,TRBJ1-5,CASSFRGNQPQHF
TRBV30,TRBJ2-1,CAWSWREGLAYNEQFF
TRBV9,TRBJ2-2,CASSVVSGRDTGELFF
TRBV14,TRBJ2-3,CASSLGLAGRDTQYF
TRBV5-1,TRBJ2-7,CASSPGTSSSYEQYF
TRBV11-2,TRBJ1-1,CASSSGSTEAFF
TRBV10-1,TRBJ2-3,CASSGGGYSTDTQYF
TRBV6-1,TRBJ2-7,CASSEAPSGTIYEQYF
TRBV7-9,TRBJ1-4,CASSKLPGDTKTNEKLFF
TRBV2,TRBJ2-1,CASKGLLYNEQFF
TRBV29-1,TRBJ1-1,CSGGQGGTEAFF
TRBV12-5,TRBJ1-1,CASGFETGEWTEAFF
TRBV6-5,TRBJ1-1,CASSYTVNTEAFF